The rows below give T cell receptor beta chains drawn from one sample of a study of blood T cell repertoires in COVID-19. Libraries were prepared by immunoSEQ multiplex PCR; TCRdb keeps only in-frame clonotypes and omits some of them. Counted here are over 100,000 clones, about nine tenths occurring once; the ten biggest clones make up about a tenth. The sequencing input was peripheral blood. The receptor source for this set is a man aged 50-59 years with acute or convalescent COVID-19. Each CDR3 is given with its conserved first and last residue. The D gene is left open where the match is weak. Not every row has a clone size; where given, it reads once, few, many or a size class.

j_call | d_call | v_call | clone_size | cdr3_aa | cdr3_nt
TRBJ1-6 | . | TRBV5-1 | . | CASTATAPYNSPLHF | TGCGCCAGCACCGCGACAGCCCCGTATAATTCACCCCTCCACTTT
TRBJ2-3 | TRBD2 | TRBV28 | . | CASSLGVAGVVGTQYF | TGTGCCAGCAGTTTAGGAGTAGCGGGAGTAGTCGGTACGCAGTATTTT
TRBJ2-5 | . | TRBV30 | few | CAWSVRRGTETQYF | TGTGCCTGGAGTGTACGAAGGGGGACAGAGACCCAGTACTTC
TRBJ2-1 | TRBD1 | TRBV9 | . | CASSVSPMKWQGDYNEQFF | TGTGCCAGCAGCGTATCTCCCATGAAATGGCAGGGGGACTACAATGAGCAGTTCTTC
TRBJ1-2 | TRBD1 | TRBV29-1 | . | CSGSGQGNGYTF | TGCAGCGGATCGGGACAGGGTAACGGCTACACCTTC
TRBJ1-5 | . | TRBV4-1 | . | CASSQDDRGSGNQPQHF | TGCGCCAGCAGCCAAGATGATAGGGGGTCTGGCAATCAGCCCCAGCATTTT
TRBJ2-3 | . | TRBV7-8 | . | CASSLLKRDTQYF | TGTGCCAGCAGCTTATTGAAGCGGGATACGCAGTATTTT
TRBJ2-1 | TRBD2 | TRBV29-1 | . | CSVEASGSGRGIEQFF | TGCAGCGTTGAAGCTTCGGGTAGCGGGAGAGGCATTGAGCAGTTCTTC
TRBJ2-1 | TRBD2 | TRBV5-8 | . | CASSRIRASGINEQFF | TGTGCCAGCAGCCGTATTCGGGCTAGCGGCATCAATGAGCAGTTCTTC
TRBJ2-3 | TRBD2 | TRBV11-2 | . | CASSFIPRLAGGTTDTQYF | TGTGCCAGCAGCTTCATCCCGCGACTAGCGGGGGGTACCACAGATACGCAGTATTTT
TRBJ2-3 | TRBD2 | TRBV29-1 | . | CSVAERGADTQYF | TGCAGCGTTGCTGAGCGGGGGGCAGATACGCAGTATTTT
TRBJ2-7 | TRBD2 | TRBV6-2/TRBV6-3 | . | CASSYTGAGVYEQYF | TGTGCCAGCAGTTACACCGGCGCGGGGGTCTACGAGCAGTACTTC
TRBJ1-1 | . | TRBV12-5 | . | CASGLEEGTEAFF | TGTGCTAGTGGTTTGGAGGAGGGAACTGAAGCTTTCTTT
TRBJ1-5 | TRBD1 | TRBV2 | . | CASTGQGSNQPQHF | TGTGCCAGCACCGGACAGGGAAGCAATCAGCCCCAGCATTTT
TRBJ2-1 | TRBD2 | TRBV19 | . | CASSSGTRFHDEQFF | TGTGCCAGTAGTAGCGGGACTAGATTCCACGATGAGCAGTTCTTC
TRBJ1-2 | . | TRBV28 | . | CASSLGTPDNYGYTF | TGTGCCAGCAGTTTGGGGACACCCGATAACTATGGCTACACCTTC
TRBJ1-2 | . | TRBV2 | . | CASSEDRANYGYTF | TGTGCCAGCAGTGAAGACAGGGCCAACTATGGCTACACCTTC
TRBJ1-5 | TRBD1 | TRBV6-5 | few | CASSRDRGNQPQHF | TGTGCCAGCAGCCGGGACAGGGGAAATCAGCCCCAGCATTTT
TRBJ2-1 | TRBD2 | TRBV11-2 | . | CASSLGTSYYNEQFF | TGTGCCAGCAGCTTAGGGACTAGCTACTACAATGAGCAGTTCTTC
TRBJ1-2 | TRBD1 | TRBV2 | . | CASSEVRQGGGGYTF | TGTGCCAGCAGTGAAGTTAGACAGGGAGGTGGTGGCTACACCTTC
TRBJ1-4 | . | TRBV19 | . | CASSIEGLATEKLFF | TGTGCCAGTAGTATAGAGGGCCTGGCGACGGAAAAACTGTTTTTT
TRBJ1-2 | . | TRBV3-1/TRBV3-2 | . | CASSQSGGYTF | TGTGCCAGCAGCCAATCGGGGGGCTACACCTTC
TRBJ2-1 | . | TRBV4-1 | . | CASSQDRGGRGQDEQFF | TGCGCCAGCAGCCAAGATCGAGGCGGCAGGGGCCAAGATGAGCAGTTCTTC
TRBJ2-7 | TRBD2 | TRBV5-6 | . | CASSRRLVRTSQVYEQYF | TGTGCCAGCAGCCGCAGACTAGTGAGGACTAGCCAGGTCTACGAGCAGTACTTC
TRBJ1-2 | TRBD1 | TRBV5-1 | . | CASSVDRVANYGYTF | TGCGCCAGCAGCGTGGACAGGGTAGCTAACTATGGCTACACCTTC
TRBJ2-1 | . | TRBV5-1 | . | CASSFNIRSYNEQFF | TGCGCCAGCAGCTTTAACATACGCTCCTACAATGAGCAGTTCTTC
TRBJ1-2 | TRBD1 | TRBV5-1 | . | CASSVTGDGYTF | TGCGCCAGCAGCGTGACAGGGGACGGCTACACCTTC
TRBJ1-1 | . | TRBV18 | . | CASSPTGRTEAFF | TGTGCCAGCTCACCAACAGGGCGCACTGAAGCTTTCTTT
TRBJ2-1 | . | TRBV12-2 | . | CASRLALSGSLRGEQFF | TGTGCAAGTCGCTTAGCCTTGTCGGGCTCATTGCGGGGTGAGCAGTTCTTC
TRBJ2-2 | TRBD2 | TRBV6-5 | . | CASSFLAVNTGELFF | TGTGCCAGCAGTTTCCTAGCGGTGAACACCGGGGAGCTGTTTTTT
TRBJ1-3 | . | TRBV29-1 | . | CSGVLAWNTIYF | TGCTCCGGGGTGTTAGCTTGGAACACCATATATTTT
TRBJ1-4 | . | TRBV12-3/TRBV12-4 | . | CASSLREKLFF | TGTGCCAGCAGTTTACGTGAAAAACTGTTTTTT
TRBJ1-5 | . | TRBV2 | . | CASSVQNQPQHF | TGTGCCAGCAGCGTACAGAATCAGCCCCAGCATTTT
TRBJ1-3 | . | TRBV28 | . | CASSLALRLSGNTIYF | TGTGCCAGCAGTTTAGCACTACGGCTCTCTGGAAACACCATATATTTT
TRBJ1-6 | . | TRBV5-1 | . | CASSLRGRGDNSPLHF | TGCGCCAGCAGCTTGAGGGGGAGGGGAGATAATTCACCCCTCCACTTT
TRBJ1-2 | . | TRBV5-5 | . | CASSLDAGVWSPLTF | TGTGCCAGCAGCTTGGACGCAGGGGTCTGGTCCCCTCTCACCTTC
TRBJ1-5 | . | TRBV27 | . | CASSLSGRYPQPQHF | TGTGCCAGCAGTTTATCGGGCAGGTACCCTCAGCCCCAGCATTTT
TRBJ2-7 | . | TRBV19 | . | CASSGDSSYEQYF | TGTGCCAGTAGTGGAGACAGCTCCTACGAGCAGTACTTC
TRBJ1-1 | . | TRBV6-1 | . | CASSVQASQLNTEAFF | TGTGCCAGCAGTGTCCAGGCCAGTCAACTGAACACTGAAGCTTTCTTT
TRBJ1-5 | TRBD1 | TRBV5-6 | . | CASSLGQGGNQPQHF | TGTGCCAGCAGCTTGGGACAGGGGGGTAATCAGCCCCAGCATTTT
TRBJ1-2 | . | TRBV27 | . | CASSFGREGYGYTF | TGTGCCAGCAGTTTTGGGAGGGAGGGCTATGGCTACACCTTC
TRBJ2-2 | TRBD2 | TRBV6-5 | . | CASKNSGGAPGELFF | TGTGCCAGCAAAAATAGCGGGGGGGCCCCCGGGGAGCTGTTTTTT
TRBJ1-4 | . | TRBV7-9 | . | CASSPLATNEKLFF | TGTGCCAGCAGCCCCCTCGCAACTAATGAAAAACTGTTTTTT
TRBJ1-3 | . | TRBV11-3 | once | CASSFDMGNTIYF | TGTGCCAGCAGCTTTGACATGGGAAACACCATATATTTT
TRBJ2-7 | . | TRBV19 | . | CASSPLTAQGRYEQYF | TGTGCCAGTAGTCCATTGACGGCGCAGGGTAGATACGAGCAGTACTTC
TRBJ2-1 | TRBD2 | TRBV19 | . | CASSIWRGAYNEQFF | TGTGCCAGTAGTATCTGGCGGGGGGCCTACAATGAGCAGTTCTTC
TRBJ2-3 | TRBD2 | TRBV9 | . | CASSVGLAGGSPDTQYF | TGTGCCAGCAGCGTAGGACTAGCGGGAGGATCACCGGATACGCAGTATTTT
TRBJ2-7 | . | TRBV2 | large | CASSYRDYEQYF | TGTGCCAGCAGTTACAGGGACTACGAGCAGTACTTC
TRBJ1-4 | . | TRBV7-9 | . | CASSRQGNGEKLFF | TGTGCCAGCAGCCGCCAGGGGAACGGCGAAAAACTGTTTTTT
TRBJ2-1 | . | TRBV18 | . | CASSPALVSYNEQFF | TGTGCCAGCTCACCCGCCCTAGTCTCCTACAATGAGCAGTTCTTC